This TCR beta chain derives from a study of technical replicates of blood from a handful of donors. Using immunoSEQ multiplex PCR, the repertoire was profiled, and TCRdb retains in-frame clones only, with some absent. This repertoire shows more than 65,000 clones, about nine tenths found once; its top ten account for approximately 0.4%. What was sequenced was T cells isolated from PBMCs. This TCR was recovered from a human donor in good health.

Here the CDR3 reads CASSNLPHNTEAFF. In DNA, the CDR3 is TGTGCCAGCAGCAATCTACCCCATAACACTGAAGCTTTCTTT. The rearrangement uses TRBV21-1 and TRBJ1-1. TRBV21-1 is flagged as a pseudogene. This CDR3 has 14 amino acids.